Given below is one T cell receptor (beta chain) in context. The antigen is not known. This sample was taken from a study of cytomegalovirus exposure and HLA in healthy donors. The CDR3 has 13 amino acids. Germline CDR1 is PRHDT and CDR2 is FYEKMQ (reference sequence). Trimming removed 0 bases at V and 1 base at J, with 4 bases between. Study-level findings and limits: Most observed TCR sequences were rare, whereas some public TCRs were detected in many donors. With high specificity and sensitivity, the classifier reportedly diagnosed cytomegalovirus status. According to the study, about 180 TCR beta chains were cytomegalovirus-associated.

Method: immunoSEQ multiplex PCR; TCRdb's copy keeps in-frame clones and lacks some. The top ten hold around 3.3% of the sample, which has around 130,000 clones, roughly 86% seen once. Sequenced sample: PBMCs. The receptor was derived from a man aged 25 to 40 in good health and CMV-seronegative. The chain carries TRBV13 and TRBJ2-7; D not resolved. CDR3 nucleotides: TGTGCCAGCAGCTTAGGCCTGTCCTACGAGCAGTACTTC. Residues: CASSLGLSYEQYF.